The present TCR beta chain was sequenced within a study of PD-1 blockade in classical Hodgkin lymphoma. Findings and limits, study-wide: By cycle point C4D1, TCR diversity had risen significantly in CD4+ cells (but not CD8+ cells).

Time point indicated: cycle 4 day 1 (C4D1), after 6 weeks of nivolumab. With no exception, relapse followed autologous stem cell transplantation in all patients, and brentuximab vedotin exposure varied. By magnetic negative selection, CD4+ T cells were purified from thawed PBMCs. Best responses fell into complete response, partial response or progressive disease. To note about this clone: Its antigen is unidentified.

The germline V gene has CDR1 GTSNPN and CDR2 SVGIG (reference sequence). CDR3 length: 14 residues. The V gene end was trimmed by 7 bases and the J gene end by 3 bases; junction bases not matched to a gene: 9. The assay was immunoSEQ multiplex PCR, and TCRdb's table has in-frame clones only and misses some. The sample comprises around 37,000 clones, 90% to 95% of which are singletons, and roughly 0.3% rests with the top ten. The receptor was derived from a human donor with classical Hodgkin lymphoma. The source material was CD4+ T cells from blood, sampled before the fourth cycle of nivolumab. The chain links TRBV30 to TRBJ2-5; 9 bases fit TRBD2. Here the CDR3 reads CASTGASGKETQYF. The CDR3 coding sequence is TGTGCCTCGACTGGGGCTAGCGGGAAAGAGACCCAGTACTTC.